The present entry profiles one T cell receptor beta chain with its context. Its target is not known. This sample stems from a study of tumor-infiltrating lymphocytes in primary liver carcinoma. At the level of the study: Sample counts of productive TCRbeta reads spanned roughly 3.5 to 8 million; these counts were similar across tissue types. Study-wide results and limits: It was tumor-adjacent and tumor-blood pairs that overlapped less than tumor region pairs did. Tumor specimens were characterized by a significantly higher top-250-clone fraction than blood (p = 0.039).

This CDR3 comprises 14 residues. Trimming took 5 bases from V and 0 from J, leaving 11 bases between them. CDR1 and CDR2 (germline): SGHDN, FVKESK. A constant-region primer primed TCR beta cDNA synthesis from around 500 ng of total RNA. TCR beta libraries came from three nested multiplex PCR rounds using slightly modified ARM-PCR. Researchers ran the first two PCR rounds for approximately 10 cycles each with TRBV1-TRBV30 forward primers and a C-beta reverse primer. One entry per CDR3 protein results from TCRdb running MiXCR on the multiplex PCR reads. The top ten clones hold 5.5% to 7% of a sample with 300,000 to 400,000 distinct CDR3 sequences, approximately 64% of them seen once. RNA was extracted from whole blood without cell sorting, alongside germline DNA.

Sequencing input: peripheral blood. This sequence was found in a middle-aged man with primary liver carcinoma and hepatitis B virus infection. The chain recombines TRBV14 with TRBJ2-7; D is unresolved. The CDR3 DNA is TGTGCCAGCAGCGTAGTGACTTTCTCCTACGAGCAGTACGTC. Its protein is CASSVVTFSYEQYV.